This TCR beta chain is from a study of T cell changes during pregnancy in multiple sclerosis (dated by TCRdb to the late 2010s). A note on the overall study: In women with multiple sclerosis, the researchers looked at how the T cell repertoire shifted as pregnancy progressed.

Libraries came from the immunoSEQ multiplex PCR assay. TCRdb stores this immuneACCESS table with in-frame sequences only. Part of the clones is absent; in the studies checked, under half of the shortfall reflects unresolved V genes, and no reason is known for the rest. Present in this sample are 65,000 to 70,000 clones, 92% of which were seen just once. Of the sample, roughly 2% falls within the top ten clones. Taken from cysteine to phenylalanine, the CDR3 has 14 residues. Only CDR3 DNA is held: 42 bases, read in frame from base 1. Relative to germline, V is missing 8 bases and J is missing 6 bases, with 10 bases of the junction outside any gene match. CDR1 is given as WSHSY and CDR2 as SAAADI, both from the germline V gene. This clone was seen only once. Its recognized antigen is unknown. Base qualities are not provided; no much larger clone lies one nucleotide away.

The chain is made from TRBV10-2 and TRBJ2-4; 7 central bases correspond to TRBD2. The material was peripheral blood, obtained in the third trimester of pregnancy. The sequence was collected from a female donor in good health, enrolled as a control in a pregnancy study. The CDR3 reads as follows: CASSGRGLVNIQYF. The DNA sequence is TGCGCCAGCTCAGGGAGGGGTTTAGTAAACATTCAGTACTTC.